The next 25 T cell receptor beta chains were all read from a single sample in a study of T cell responses to AZD1222 COVID-19 vaccine. Clones were sequenced by immunoSEQ multiplex PCR, and TCRdb holds only the in-frame ones, with some missing. The sample consists of tens of thousands of clones, more than 75% of them appearing once. This material consisted of peripheral blood, taken on day 0 of MenACWY control vaccination. The receptor set was obtained from an adult in good health.

The chain combines TRBV6-5 with TRBJ2-7; 7 nucleotides match TRBD1. CDR1 MNHEY and CDR2 SVGAGI come from the germline V gene. The length of the CDR3 is 14 residues. With 6 bases clipped from V and 2 bases from J, the junction kept 7 bases outside the gene matches. CDR3 sequence reads: CASRRPGQTYEQYF. DNA of the CDR3: TGTGCCAGCAGAAGACCGGGACAGACCTACGAGCAGTACTTC.

The J gene is TRBJ1-2, the V gene TRBV25-1, with D perhaps matching TRBD1 (6 bases). Trimming cost V 1 base and J 0 bases, with 15 bases left between them. Germline lookup yields CDR1 MGHDK and CDR2 SYGVNS. This CDR3 region has 17 residues. This chain's CDR3 is CASSESRRGPTNYGYTF. In DNA, the CDR3 is TGTGCCAGCAGTGAATCTCGTCGGGGGCCGACTAACTATGGCTACACCTTC.

The chain couples TRBV6-1 to TRBJ1-2; a weak D match, TRBD1 (5 bases). This CDR3 is 13 amino acids long. V was shortened by 3 bases and J by 5 bases, with 10 bases between the two germline ends. Germline V CDR1 and CDR2: MNHNS, SASEGT. The DNA for the CDR3 is TGTGCCAGCAGTGAGTCTGGGGGTTATGGCTACACCTTC. Encoded protein: CASSESGGYGYTF.

The chain combines TRBV5-1 with TRBJ1-2; possibly TRBD1 for D (6 bases). This CDR3 comprises 14 residues. The V gene's germline CDR1 is SGHRS and CDR2 YFSETQ. V lost 3 bases and J 7 bases, leaving 16 bases between the germline ends. The CDR3, as DNA: TGCGCCAGCAGCTCTACAGGGTCGGACGGTGGCTACACCTTC. Its protein product is CASSSTGSDGGYTF.

The V gene is TRBV28, the J gene TRBJ2-3; D is undetermined. Trimming pared 2 bases from V and 7 bases from J, leaving 7 bases between. The CDR3 totals 12 residues. In germline, CDR1 is MDHEN, CDR2 SYDVKM. The CDR3 DNA reads TGTGCCAGCAGTTTAAGTCGGCATACGCAGTATTTT. It translates to CASSLSRHTQYF.

The chain couples TRBV7-2 to TRBJ1-1, with 8 nucleotides matching TRBD1. CDR1 is SGHTA and CDR2 is FQGNSA in the germline V gene. The CDR3 spans 14 residues. V lost 5 bases to trimming and J lost 4 bases; unmatched junction nucleotides: 6. The CDR3 nucleotides are TGTGCCAGCAGCGACCCGGGACAGGTCACTGAAGCTTTCTTT. Its protein is CASSDPGQVTEAFF.

The chain links TRBV29-1 to TRBJ2-5; either TRBD1 or TRBD2 may fit D (5 bases each). This CDR3 has 12 residues. Germline CDR1 and CDR2: SQVTM and ANQGSEA. CDR3 sequence reads: CSLLGVQETQYF. Here the CDR3 DNA reads TGCAGTTTACTAGGGGTGCAAGAGACCCAGTACTTC.

This clone was picked up one time. V gene TRBV7-8 combines with J gene TRBJ2-7; 10 bases are a match to TRBD2. The CDR3 is 14 amino acids. Losses at the gene ends were 5 bases for V and 7 bases for J; bases not matched to a gene: 8. The germline V gene has CDR1 SGHVS and CDR2 FQNEAQ. The CDR3 bases are TGTGCCAGCAGCCTCATAGCGGGGGGCGGAGAGCAGTACTTC. It encodes CASSLIAGGGEQYF.

The chain has TRBV12-3 or TRBV12-4 and TRBJ2-7, with D perhaps matching TRBD2 (5 bases). V dropped 3 bases and J dropped 6 bases, with 12 bases sitting between them. CDR3 length: 13 residues. The CDR3 sequence is CASSLVGESEQYF. CDR3 DNA: TGTGCCAGCAGTTTGGTCGGGGAGTCCGAGCAGTACTTC.

The chain recombines TRBV7-2 with TRBJ2-3; D not resolved. This CDR3 contains 12 residues. Trimming pared 1 base from V and 7 bases from J, leaving 6 bases between. Germline values: CDR1 SGHTA, CDR2 FQGNSA. CDR3 sequence (DNA): TGTGCCAGCAGCTTAGACTTCAATACGCAGTATTTT. This encodes CASSLDFNTQYF.

The V and J genes are TRBV9 and TRBJ1-4, with D uncertain. CDR3 size: 15 residues. The V and J ends lost 4 bases and 1 base respectively, with 11 bases between them. Germline V gene sequence: CDR1 SGDLS, CDR2 YYNGEE. Here the CDR3 DNA reads TGTGCCAGCAGCCGCGACGGGAGAACTAATGAAAAACTGTTTTTT. It specifies CASSRDGRTNEKLFF.

The V gene is TRBV6-1, the J gene TRBJ2-7; unclear D gene. V was clipped by 0 bases and J by 6 bases, with 12 bases between them. This CDR3 comprises 14 residues. Per the germline V gene, CDR1 is MNHNS and CDR2 is SASEGT. CDR3 residues: CASSEARGWGEQYF. CDR3 sequence (DNA): TGTGCCAGCAGTGAAGCGCGTGGGTGGGGCGAGCAGTACTTC.

With respect to this clone: Other DNA sequences in the sample encode the same CDR3. The rearrangement links TRBV12-3 or TRBV12-4 to TRBJ1-1; D is ambiguous. V lost 8 bases, J lost 4 bases, and 8 bases lay in between. CDR3 size: 11 residues. The CDR3 sequence is CASSSRTEAFF. CDR3 coding DNA: TGTGCCAGCTCTTCACGCACTGAAGCTTTCTTT.

This clone was recorded once. V usage is TRBV5-1 and J usage is TRBJ1-2; 11 bases agree with TRBD1. Per germline, CDR1 SGHRS and CDR2 YFSETQ. With V trimmed by 0 bases and J by 7 bases, 8 bases remained unmatched. This CDR3 is 16 amino acids long. For the CDR3, the DNA is TGCGCCAGCAGCTTGGCCGTCGGACAGGGGGCGGGTGGCTACACCTTC. Amino acids: CASSLAVGQGAGGYTF.

This clone appeared a single time. This chain joins TRBV5-1 and TRBJ1-2; TRBD1 agrees at 11 bases. With V trimmed by 5 bases and J by 7 bases, 4 bases remained unmatched. The CDR3 sequence is 13 residues long. In germline, CDR1 is SGHRS, CDR2 YFSETQ. The CDR3 protein is CASSPGTGGGYTF. The DNA for the CDR3 is TGCGCCAGCAGTCCCGGGACAGGGGGTGGCTACACCTTC.

The chain has TRBV6-5 and TRBJ2-1, with unresolved D. V was pared by 8 bases and J by 0 bases, with 8 bases between. The germline V gene has CDR1 MNHEY and CDR2 SVGAGI. This CDR3 region has 13 residues. Written as DNA, the CDR3 is TGTGCCAGCTTGCTGAGCTCCTACAATGAGCAGTTCTTC. Translated, it gives CASLLSSYNEQFF.

DNA for the CDR3: TGTGCCAGCAGCCAGGGACTAGCGGGCTCTAATGAGCAGTTCTTC. This gives the protein CASSQGLAGSNEQFF. The chain employs TRBV7-3 and TRBJ2-1; 12 bases fit TRBD2. The J segment lost 7 bases and the V segment lost 5 bases, leaving 6 bases of the junction unmatched. CDR3 length: 15 amino acids. Germline CDR1 is SGHTA and CDR2 is FQGTGA.

The V and J genes are TRBV6-6 and TRBJ1-4; D not resolved. CDR1 is MNHNY and CDR2 is SVGAGI in the germline V gene (reference sequence). The germline V and J ends were trimmed by 3 bases and 0 bases, with 5 bases remaining between them. The CDR3 sequence is 14 residues long. DNA for the CDR3: TGTGCCAGCAGTTATCTCACAACTAATGAAAAACTGTTTTTT. Translation: CASSYLTTNEKLFF.

This chain links TRBV9 with TRBJ1-2; 10 nucleotides align to TRBD1. Germline V gene data show CDR1 as SGDLS and CDR2 as YYNGEE. Losses at the gene ends were 4 bases for V and 3 bases for J; bases not matched to a gene: 6. CDR3 length: 15 residues. The CDR3: CASSRVGTGDYGYTF. CDR3 coding DNA: TGTGCCAGCAGCAGAGTGGGGACAGGGGACTATGGCTACACCTTC.

This chain links TRBV5-1 with TRBJ2-3; TRBD2 aligns across 10 bases. Germline V CDR1 and CDR2: SGHRS, YFSETQ. V lost 5 bases and J lost 0; bases outside the gene matches: 6. The CDR3 extends over 16 amino acids. The DNA of the CDR3 is TGCGCCAGCAGTTTTGGGACTAGCGCTAGCACAGATACGCAGTATTTT. Translating gives CASSFGTSASTDTQYF.

The rearrangement joins TRBV5-1 to TRBJ1-4; D possibly corresponds to TRBD1 (5 bases). Trimming pared 0 bases from V and 3 bases from J, leaving 9 bases between. The CDR3 totals 15 residues. Germline-derived CDR1 and CDR2 are SGHRS and YFSETQ. DNA for the CDR3: TGCGCCAGCAGCTTGGAAGGGGTGGCTAATGAAAAACTGTTTTTT. This gives the protein CASSLEGVANEKLFF.

The rearrangement links TRBV5-1 to TRBJ2-7; the D gene is possibly TRBD1 (5 bases). Trimming pared 4 bases from V and 1 base from J, leaving 15 bases between. The CDR3 is 15 residues long. Germline V lookup: CDR1 SGHRS, CDR2 YFSETQ. Written as DNA, the CDR3 is TGCGCCAGCAGCCGACCTGACAGCAGTTCCTACGAGCAGTACTTC. It specifies CASSRPDSSSYEQYF.

The chain links TRBV19 to TRBJ1-2; 12 bases map to TRBD1. Losses at the gene ends were 3 bases for V and 1 base for J; bases not matched to a gene: 6. The germline CDR1 and CDR2 sequences are LNHDA and SQIVND (reference sequence). The CDR3 loop spans 17 amino acids. CDR3 sequence: CASSIGTGGAGNYGYTF. The CDR3 nucleotides are TGTGCCAGTAGTATCGGGACAGGGGGCGCGGGTAACTATGGCTACACCTTC.

The chain couples TRBV2 to TRBJ1-1; D may be TRBD1 (5 bases). CDR1 and CDR2 (germline): SNHLY, FYNNEI. Trimming took off 4 bases at V and 5 bases at J, with 17 bases between the two ends. The CDR3 contains 15 residues. CDR3 in amino acids: CASSGDDHRLTEAFF. In nucleotides, the CDR3 is TGTGCCAGCAGTGGGGACGACCACCGGCTGACTGAAGCTTTCTTT.

The J gene is TRBJ1-1, the V gene TRBV10-1; D uncertain. This CDR3 is 9 amino acids long. Trimming left V 3 bases short and J 11 bases short, with 4 bases between. Germline lookup yields CDR1 WNHNN and CDR2 SYGVQD (reference sequence). The CDR3 bases are TGCGCCAGCAGTGAAAAGGCTTTCTTT. Amino acid sequence: CASSEKAFF.